The clone carrying this T cell receptor beta chain was seen a few times. The antigen is not known. The data belong to a study of T cells after yellow fever vaccination. General study results and limits: A weaker but faster secondary response was observed, peaking on day 5 versus 15. Highly abundant clonotypes carried over from the bulk population could end up in FACS-sorted repertoires as contaminants.

Germline V lookup: CDR1 MNHEY, CDR2 SMNVEV (reference sequence). The V and J ends lost 2 bases and 1 base, in that order; junction bases with no gene match: 6. This CDR3 contains 17 residues. TCRdb recomputed calls from the 5' RACE reads with MiXCR, one row per CDR3 protein. In the table there are a few hundred thousand distinct CDR3 sequences, 15% to 20% of which are singletons. Sample: PBMCs, taken 15 days after the yellow fever booster vaccination. The sequence was collected from a man younger than 40 who received the YFV17D yellow fever vaccine. V gene TRBV27 combines with J gene TRBJ2-2; 8 nucleotides agree with TRBD1. CDR3 DNA: TGTGCCAGCAGTTTACTTGGCAGGGGGCAGAACACCGGGGAGCTGTTTTTT. It encodes CASSLLGRGQNTGELFF.